The subject of this entry is one TCR beta chain. The protocol was immunoSEQ multiplex PCR, while the TCRdb copy is restricted to in-frame clones and leaves out a portion. The table lists roughly 2.6 million clones, just over 90% of them singletons. This record comes from a study of shared clonotypes between healthy human individuals. The CDR3 covers 15 residues. Trimming took 0 bases from V and 4 from J; bases not matched to a gene: 2. The germline CDR1 and CDR2 sequences are SGHDT and YYEEEE. Material for sequencing was naive CD4+ T cells sorted from blood. Regarding subset: CD45RA+ positively selected. The V gene is TRBV5-6, the J gene TRBJ2-3, with 10 bases matching TRBD2. This TCR came from a man younger than 35 in good health. CDR3 in DNA: TGTGCCAGCAGCTTGGTTCTAGCGGGGGCAGATACGCAGTATTTT. Amino acid sequence: CASSLVLAGADTQYF. The variable domain in full, completed from reference TRBV5-6 and TRBJ2-3, reads DAGVTQSPTHLIKTRGQQVTLRCSPKSGHDTVSWYQQALGQGPQFIFQYYEEEERQRGNFPDRFSGHQFPNYSSELNVNALLLGDSALYLCASSLVLAGADTQYFGPGTRLTVL.